This is a list of T cell receptor beta chains from one sample in a study of cytomegalovirus exposure and HLA in healthy donors. Sequenced by immunoSEQ multiplex PCR; TCRdb stores in-frame clones only, minus some. Of 110,000 or so clones listed, over 75% are singletons. Sequencing was carried out using PBMCs. All receptors come from a man aged 35 to 55 in good health and CMV-seropositive. CDR3s include the opening cysteine and the closing phenylalanine or tryptophan.

j_gene	v_gene	CDR3aa
TRBJ2-3	TRBV18	CASSPQKDRVTDTQYF
TRBJ2-7	TRBV11-3	CASSPGTGAAYEQYF
TRBJ2-1	TRBV14	CASSQVRAGEQFF
TRBJ1-5	TRBV11-1	CASSVDRDQPQHF
TRBJ1-2	TRBV28	CASSYSTAGNGYTF
TRBJ2-7	TRBV7-9	CASSLSPPEQYF
TRBJ2-7	TRBV7-6	CASSPRAGTAVYEQYF
TRBJ2-5	TRBV11-3	CASSSGGEETQYF
TRBJ2-7	TRBV5-1	CASSLAKDRGRVEQYF
TRBJ1-2	TRBV18	CASSPLSTGRGNDGYTF
TRBJ2-7	TRBV7-9	CASSLDRDEQYF
TRBJ1-2	TRBV28	CASRTQGLSYGYTF
TRBJ2-3	TRBV4-1	CASSPRLAGAQGTDTQYF
TRBJ1-2	TRBV7-6	CASSSGTSVYGYTF
TRBJ1-5	TRBV9	CASSVGSGNQPQHF
TRBJ1-1	TRBV6-6	CASSYTTGDDTEAFF
TRBJ2-3	TRBV29-1	CSVYTGHSTDTQYF
TRBJ2-7	TRBV4-3	CASSRGTGPYEQYF
TRBJ2-2	TRBV28	CTSRGQSTGELFF
TRBJ2-3	TRBV14	CASSQDYRGPGDKDTQYF
TRBJ1-1	TRBV5-4	CASSLDEGFGEAFF
TRBJ2-4	TRBV28	CASSLWETGIKNIQYF
TRBJ2-7	TRBV5-6	CASSLIQGLYEQYF
TRBJ2-7	TRBV7-2	CASSLSQSFRNEQYF
TRBJ1-2	TRBV19	CASLRTGRMVGYTF
TRBJ1-5	TRBV28	CASSAPTTQPQHF
TRBJ2-7	TRBV2	CASRDLGQGGGQYF
TRBJ2-5	TRBV28	CASSLSENQETQYF
TRBJ1-2	TRBV6-1	CASRTTGVGGYTF
TRBJ1-2	TRBV15	CATSIDRGVVGYTF
TRBJ2-5	TRBV7-3	CASSSQGLLQETQYF
TRBJ2-7	TRBV7-9	CASKQSGTYEQYF
TRBJ1-2	TRBV7-8	CASSPTGTVNYGYTF
TRBJ1-1	TRBV7-8	CASSPEGVDHTEAFF
TRBJ2-2	TRBV7-2	CASSLVAGLGTGELFF
TRBJ1-5	TRBV15	CATSKALTDLRPQHF
TRBJ2-5	TRBV28	CASTELAGAGVEYF
TRBJ1-2	TRBV19	CASSMLGGGYTF
TRBJ2-2	TRBV7-8	CASSLFRVPGELFF
TRBJ2-1	TRBV7-9	CASSLRTGTSGGNEQFF
TRBJ2-7	TRBV7-7	CASSLGGLGSEQYF
TRBJ2-3	TRBV5-1	CASSLVVAGGTDTQYF
TRBJ2-2	TRBV7-3	CASSLSTPGELFF
TRBJ2-3	TRBV29-1	CSAREDTDTQYF
TRBJ1-5	TRBV28	CASSFLLGAGQPQHF
TRBJ1-5	TRBV6-1	CASSVTGDNQPQHF
TRBJ1-6	TRBV5-1	CASTSGVYNSPLHF
TRBJ2-7	TRBV2	CASLSRGSSYEQYF
TRBJ2-7	TRBV7-9	CASSPNSYEQYF
TRBJ1-2	TRBV11-2	CASSLVLGGGYTF
TRBJ1-6	TRBV6-5	CASSSTGARLNSPLHF